This T cell receptor (beta chain) is drawn from a study of T cells in Graves' hyperthyroidism and ophthalmopathy. RNA transcripts provided the source from which TCR beta CDR3 regions were amplified. The HTBI primer set drove a first-round RT-PCR of the TCR CDR3. TCRdb fed the multiplex PCR reads into MiXCR, producing one record per CDR3 protein. Counted here are approximately 410,000 distinct CDR3 sequences, roughly 15% occurring once; the ten biggest clones make up approximately 13%. The sample holds many counts of this clonotype. The CDR3 has 15 residues. J gave up 0 bases and V 4 bases, and 4 bases lay outside the gene matches. The germline V gene has CDR1 MGHRA and CDR2 YSYEKL.

The receptor was derived from a man aged 18 to 35 with Graves' ophthalmopathy. Sequencing used blood. This sequence joins TRBV4-1 and TRBJ2-7, with 9 bases identical to TRBD2. CDR3 loop: CASSPSGGSSYEQYF. Written as DNA, the CDR3 is TGCGCCAGCAGCCCAAGCGGGGGGAGCTCCTACGAGCAGTACTTC.